The 20 T cell receptor beta chains presented below share a single source sample, sequenced in a study of blood T cell repertoires in COVID-19. Clones were sequenced by immunoSEQ multiplex PCR, and TCRdb holds only the in-frame ones, with some missing. The data contain 95,000 to 110,000 clones, 70% to 90% of them singletons. Sequenced: peripheral blood. The receptor set was obtained from a woman aged 60-75 years with acute or convalescent COVID-19.

This clone has a single count. This rearrangement joins TRBV2 to TRBJ1-1; D gene unclear. This CDR3 spans 12 amino acids. The V gene lost 5 bases and the J gene lost 1 base, with 5 bases spanning the gap. Per the germline V gene, CDR1 is SNHLY and CDR2 is FYNNEI. This CDR3 is CASSRENTEAFF. CDR3 bases: TGTGCCAGCAGTCGAGAGAACACTGAAGCTTTCTTT.

The chain carries TRBV19 and TRBJ2-4; D may be TRBD1 (5 bases). Germline values: CDR1 LNHDA, CDR2 SQIVND (reference sequence). The CDR3 has 15 amino acids. Trimming took 3 bases from V and 0 from J, leaving 9 bases between them. DNA for the CDR3: TGTGCCAGTAGTATCGGACAAACAGCCAAAAACATTCAGTACTTC. Translating gives CASSIGQTAKNIQYF.

This clone was observed once. V usage is TRBV3-1 (or the pseudogene TRBV3-2) and J usage is TRBJ2-2; TRBD1 matches at 7 bases. V shed 3 bases, J shed 2 bases, and the junction held 6 bases outside the gene matches. Germline CDR1 and CDR2: LGHDT and YNNKEL (reference sequence). The CDR3 spans 16 residues. The CDR3 spells CASSQKGQINTGELFF. The DNA for the CDR3 is TGTGCCAGCAGCCAGAAGGGACAGATAAACACCGGGGAGCTGTTTTTT.

J is TRBJ2-1 and V is TRBV14; 9 bases align to TRBD2. After removal of 7 bases from V and 6 bases from J, the junction contained 10 bases not matched to a gene. Germline V lookup: CDR1 SGHDN, CDR2 FVKESK. The CDR3 length is 15 residues. CDR3 protein: CASTEMREGTNEQFF. CDR3 DNA sequence: TGTGCCAGCACCGAAATGCGGGAGGGCACCAATGAGCAGTTCTTC.

The chain has TRBV7-3 and TRBJ2-2; maybe TRBD2 (6 bases). The CDR3 runs 15 residues. Germline V gives CDR1 SGHTA, CDR2 FQGTGA. Trimming pared 5 bases from V and 3 bases from J, leaving 13 bases between. In nucleotides, the CDR3 is TGTGCCAGCAGCGCCAGGACGGGAGACACCGGGGAGCTGTTTTTT. It translates to CASSARTGDTGELFF.

The chain links TRBV30 to TRBJ1-6, with D possibly TRBD1 on 6 matching bases. The CDR3 runs to 16 residues. Germline assignment: CDR1 GTSNPN and CDR2 SVGIG (reference sequence). V was pared by 2 bases and J by 0 bases, with 11 bases between. CDR3 loop: CAWSSGASSYNSPLHF. The CDR3 bases are TGTGCCTGGAGTTCAGGGGCCAGCTCCTATAATTCACCCCTCCACTTT.

The chain employs TRBV5-4 and TRBJ1-1; D not certain. The CDR3 runs 15 residues. Germline CDR1 and CDR2: SGHNT and YYREEE (reference sequence). Trimming took off 1 base at V and 0 bases at J, with 10 bases between the two ends. CDR3 sequence: CASSLRANMNTEAFF. The DNA for the CDR3 is TGTGCCAGCAGCTTGAGAGCGAACATGAACACTGAAGCTTTCTTT.

In regard to this clone: Other DNA sequences in this sample translate to the same CDR3. The rearrangement joins TRBV6-5 to TRBJ1-2; no reliable D call. This CDR3 has 14 amino acids. Between the trimmed V and J ends, which lost 0 bases and 4 bases, there was a span of 9 bases. Germline lookup yields CDR1 MNHEY and CDR2 SVGAGI. CDR3 sequence: CASSYSSPGYGYTF. As DNA, the CDR3 is TGTGCCAGCAGTTACTCGAGCCCAGGCTATGGCTACACCTTC.

The chain links TRBV3-1 (or the pseudogene TRBV3-2) to TRBJ1-5, with a possible D match to TRBD1 (5 bases). The CDR3 runs 15 residues. Trimming left V 1 base short and J 4 bases short, with 11 bases between. The germline CDR1 and CDR2 sequences are LGHDT and YNNKEL (reference sequence). The chain's CDR3 is CASSQGTGGNQPQHF. In nucleotides, the CDR3 is TGTGCCAGCAGCCAAGGTACGGGGGGGAATCAGCCCCAGCATTTT.

V is TRBV29-1 and J is TRBJ1-1, with a weak D call TRBD1 (6 bases). V dropped 6 bases and J dropped 1 base, with 15 bases sitting between them. CDR3 size: 14 residues. Per germline, CDR1 SQVTM and CDR2 ANQGSEA. The CDR3 protein is CSVRTGSGNTEAFF. In DNA form, the CDR3 reads TGCAGCGTCCGTACAGGGTCGGGGAACACTGAAGCTTTCTTT.

This sequence joins TRBV4-2 and TRBJ2-3; D not certain. The CDR3 sequence is 13 residues long. The V gene lost 3 bases and the J gene lost 0 bases, with 4 bases spanning the gap. Germline loops: CDR1 LGHNA, CDR2 YNFKEQ. CDR3 sequence: CASSHSSTDTQYF. The CDR3 DNA follows: TGTGCCAGCAGCCACTCTAGCACAGATACGCAGTATTTT.

This clone appeared a few times. The rearrangement uses TRBV12-3 or TRBV12-4 and TRBJ1-4; no clear D. The CDR3 length is 12 residues. The ends were cut back, 6 bases at V and 7 bases at J, with 9 bases in the middle. CDR3 bases: TGTGCCAGCAGGAGCACAGCTGAAAAACTGTTTTTT. Its protein product is CASRSTAEKLFF.

J is TRBJ2-7 and V is TRBV3-1 (or the pseudogene TRBV3-2); 10 bases fit TRBD2. CDR1 and CDR2 (germline): LGHDT, YNNKEL (reference sequence). The CDR3 contains 15 residues. J was trimmed by 2 bases and V by 1 base; bases with no gene match: 2. CDR3 in amino acids: CASSQVAGGPYEQYF. The CDR3 DNA reads as TGTGCCAGCAGCCAAGTAGCGGGAGGACCCTACGAGCAGTACTTC.

The rearrangement joins TRBV30 to TRBJ1-1; maybe TRBD1 (5 bases). With 1 base removed from V and 1 base from J, the gap between germline ends came to 10 bases. In germline, CDR1 is GTSNPN, CDR2 SVGIG (reference sequence). There are 14 residues in the CDR3. The CDR3 sequence: CAWSGHRTNTEAFF. In nucleotides, the CDR3 is TGTGCCTGGAGTGGTCACAGGACGAACACTGAAGCTTTCTTT.

The chain couples TRBV6-1 to TRBJ2-3; D not certain. Trimming shortened V by 2 bases and J by 6 bases, and 12 bases separated the two germline ends. This CDR3 contains 14 residues. The V gene's germline CDR1 is MNHNS and CDR2 SASEGT. The CDR3 region is CASSETQSWDTQYF. CDR3 DNA: TGTGCCAGCAGTGAAACCCAGTCCTGGGATACGCAGTATTTT.

V and J are TRBV13 and TRBJ1-1, with TRBD1 matching over 9 bases. V dropped 5 bases and J dropped 4; count of bases not matched to a gene: 5. This CDR3 spans 14 amino acids. Germline values: CDR1 PRHDT, CDR2 FYEKMQ (reference sequence). This CDR3 reads CASSPGTGRTEAFF. The DNA for the CDR3 is TGTGCCAGCAGCCCGGGGACAGGGCGCACTGAAGCTTTCTTT. Based on the CDR3 plus reference TRBV13 and TRBJ1-1, the full variable domain is AAGVIQSPRHLIKEKRETATLKCYPIPRHDTVYWYQQGPGQDPQFLISFYEKMQSDKGSIPDRFSAQQFSDYHSELNMSSLELGDSALYFCASSPGTGRTEAFFGQGTRLTVV.

The CDR3 coding sequence is TGTGCCAGTAGTATACTAGCGGGACTGCCAAATGAGCAGTTCTTC. Translating gives CASSILAGLPNEQFF. J is TRBJ2-1 and V is TRBV19, with TRBD2 identical over 9 bases. The junction had 6 bases not matched to a gene; V was cut back by 2 bases and J by 7 bases. This CDR3 has 15 amino acids. Per germline, CDR1 LNHDA and CDR2 SQIVND (reference sequence).

This clone has a single count. V gene TRBV29-1 combines with J gene TRBJ2-5; unclear D gene. The CDR3 extends over 13 amino acids. The germline gives CDR1 SQVTM, CDR2 ANQGSEA. V lost 2 bases and J lost 5, with 12 bases in between. CDR3: CSVELQIKETQYF. CDR3 DNA: TGCAGCGTTGAACTACAGATTAAGGAGACCCAGTACTTC.

V is TRBV2 and J is TRBJ1-1; D is ambiguous. Trimming left V 7 bases short and J 2 bases short, with 14 bases between. This CDR3 comprises 14 residues. The germline gives CDR1 SNHLY, CDR2 FYNNEI. CDR3 sequence: CASTGEGLNTEAFF. CDR3 DNA sequence: TGTGCCAGCACCGGGGAGGGCCTAAACACTGAAGCTTTCTTT.

The rearrangement uses TRBV7-6 and TRBJ1-3; D is perhaps TRBD1 (5 bases). The CDR3 covers 14 residues. Trimming pared 5 bases from V and 1 base from J, leaving 9 bases between. Germline-derived CDR1 and CDR2 are SGHVS and FNYEAQ. The CDR3 is CASSGGGSGNTIYF. For the CDR3, the DNA is TGTGCCAGCAGCGGGGGAGGGTCTGGAAACACCATATATTTT.